This TCR beta chain was recorded in a study of long-term antiretroviral therapy in people with HIV. As for the study in general: The earliest samples came about a decade before the 2015 immediate-ART recommendation. General observations from the study: In HIV, the repertoires covered a tighter span of CDR3 lengths than in controls. Upon ART, diversity increased but remained lower than transplant donor controls.

Samples were assayed with immunoSEQ v3.0 at survey level. The table came from immunoSEQ multiplex PCR; TCRdb's copy has only in-frame clones and leaves some out. The sample records 25,000 to 35,000 clones, about 95% being singletons. To note about this clone: What it binds is not known.

Ahead of DNA extraction, samples held about 0.95-10 million cryopreserved PBMC each. Trimming removed 0 bases from V and 1 base from J, with 6 bases in between. There are 15 residues in the CDR3. Per the germline V gene, CDR1 is LGHNA and CDR2 is YSLEER. The gene calls are TRBV4-3 and TRBJ2-2; D is ambiguous. The TCR was taken from a man in his thirties or forties with HIV. This specimen consisted of unsorted PBMCs, obtained around 6.6 years after starting antiretroviral therapy. CDR3 sequence: CASSQDRLNTGELFF. For the CDR3, the DNA is TGCGCCAGCAGCCAAGATAGATTGAACACCGGGGAGCTGTTTTTT.